This entry is about one TCR beta chain. This sample is drawn from a study of blood T cell repertoires in COVID-19. On the study more broadly: Collection of acute and convalescent COVID-19 samples took place in the United States, Italy and Spain. From T cells, B-cell-depleted T cells, or PBMCs came the material, which was cDNA or gDNA.

Per the original methods: Quantification of nucleated cells was approximated via reference gene primer amplification. Using immunoSEQ multiplex PCR, the repertoire was profiled, and TCRdb retains in-frame clones only, with some absent. V and J calls and clone size are those listed in that table; D and trimming were worked out from the DNA. Of roughly 52,000 clones in the sample, approximately 85% were seen once. Trimming at V came to 3 bases and at J to 2 bases, leaving 10 bases not matched to a gene. Germline lookup yields CDR1 SGHRS and CDR2 YFSETQ. This CDR3 comprises 16 residues. This receptor was taken from a human donor in a cohort sampled during active COVID-19. The rearrangement joins TRBV5-1 to TRBJ2-7, with 8 bases matching TRBD2. The sequencing input was peripheral blood. The CDR3 coding sequence is TGCGCCAGCAGCTCCGGGGGGGGTCGAGCGGCCTACGAGCAGTACTTC. Amino acid sequence: CASSSGGGRAAYEQYF.